This T cell receptor beta chain was profiled in a study of neurological immune-mediated disorders. Broader study findings: Multiple sclerosis patients had less TCR clonal expansion than even healthy controls, unlike HTLV-1-associated myelopathy.

At least ten counts were recorded for this clonotype. Antigen unknown. Time point denoted: longitudinal time-point 3. The team produced cDNA through 5'RACE using 10-nucleotide random UMIs. Over 190 million TCR-beta sequences, together covering 15-18 subjects, were produced by every individual sequencing run that was carried out. TCRdb itself ran the 5' RACE reads through MiXCR, one entry per CDR3 protein. The sample has tens of thousands of distinct CDR3 sequences; roughly 13% are singletons. The sequence was obtained from a male donor with HTLV-1-associated myelopathy (HAM/TSP). Sequencing was done on a sample of PBMCs.

The chain's CDR3 is CASSQDRVNTEAFF. The CDR3 DNA is TGCGCCAGCAGCCAAGACAGGGTGAACACTGAAGCTTTCTTT. The chain has TRBV4-1 and TRBJ1-1, with D maybe TRBD1 (5 bases). In germline, CDR1 is MGHRA, CDR2 YSYEKL. This CDR3 region has 14 residues. V was trimmed by 0 bases and J by 0 bases, leaving 5 bases between them.